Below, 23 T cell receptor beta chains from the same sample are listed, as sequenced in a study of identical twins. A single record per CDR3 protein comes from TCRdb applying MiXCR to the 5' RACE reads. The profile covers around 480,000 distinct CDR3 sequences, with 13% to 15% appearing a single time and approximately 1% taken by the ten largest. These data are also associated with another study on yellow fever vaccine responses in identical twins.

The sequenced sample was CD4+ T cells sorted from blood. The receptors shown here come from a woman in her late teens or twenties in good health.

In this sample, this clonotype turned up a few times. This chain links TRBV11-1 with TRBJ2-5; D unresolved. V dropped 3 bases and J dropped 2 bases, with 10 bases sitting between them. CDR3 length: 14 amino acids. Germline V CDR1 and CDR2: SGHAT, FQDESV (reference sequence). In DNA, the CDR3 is TGTGCCAGCAGCTTGGTGGGTTTACAAGAGACCCAGTACTTC. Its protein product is CASSLVGLQETQYF. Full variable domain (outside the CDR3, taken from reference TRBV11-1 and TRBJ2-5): EAEVAQSPRYKITEKSQAVAFWCDPISGHATLYWYRQILGQGPELLVQFQDESVVDDSQLPKDRFSAERLKGVDSTLKIQPAELGDSAMYLCASSLVGLQETQYFGPGTRLLVL.

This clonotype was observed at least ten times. The CDR3 spells CSVASGAGELFF. In DNA, the CDR3 is TGCAGCGTTGCGTCGGGCGCCGGGGAGCTGTTTTTT. The chain carries TRBV29-1 and TRBJ2-2, with D unresolved. This CDR3 comprises 12 residues. Germline CDR1 is SQVTM and CDR2 is ANQGSEA. V was pared by 4 bases and J by 6 bases, with 9 bases between.

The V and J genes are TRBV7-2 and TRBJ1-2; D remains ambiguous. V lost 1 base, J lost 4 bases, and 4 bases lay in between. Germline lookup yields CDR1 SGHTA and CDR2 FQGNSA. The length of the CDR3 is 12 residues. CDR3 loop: CASSLGRYGYTF. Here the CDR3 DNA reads TGTGCCAGCAGCTTAGGCCGCTATGGCTACACCTTC.

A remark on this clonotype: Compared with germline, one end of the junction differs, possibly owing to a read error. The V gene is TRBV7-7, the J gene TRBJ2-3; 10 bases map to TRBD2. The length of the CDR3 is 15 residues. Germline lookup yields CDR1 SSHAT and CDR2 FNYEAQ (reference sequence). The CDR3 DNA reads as TGTGCTAGCAGCTTAGCGGGGGGCACCGAGTCTACGCAGTATTTT. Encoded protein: CASSLAGGTESTQYF.

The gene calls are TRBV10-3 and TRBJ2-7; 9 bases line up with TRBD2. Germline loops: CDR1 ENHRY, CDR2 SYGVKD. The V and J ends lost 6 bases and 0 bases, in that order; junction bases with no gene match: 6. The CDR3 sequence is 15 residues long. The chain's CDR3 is CAISLTSGPSYEQYF. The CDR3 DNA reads TGTGCCATCAGCCTAACTAGCGGGCCCTCCTACGAGCAGTACTTC.

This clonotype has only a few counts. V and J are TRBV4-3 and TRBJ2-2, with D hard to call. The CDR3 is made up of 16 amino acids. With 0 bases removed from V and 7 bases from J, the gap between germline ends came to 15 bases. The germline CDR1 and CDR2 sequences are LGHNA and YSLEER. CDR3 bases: TGCGCCAGCAGCCAAGACGGAACGATGATAAGCGGGGAGCTGTTTTTT. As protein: CASSQDGTMISGELFF.

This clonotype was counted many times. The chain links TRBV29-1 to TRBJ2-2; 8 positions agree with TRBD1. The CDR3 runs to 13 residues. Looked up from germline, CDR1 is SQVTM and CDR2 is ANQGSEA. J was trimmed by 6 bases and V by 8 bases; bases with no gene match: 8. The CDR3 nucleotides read TGCAGCATTCCGGACAGGGCGTCCGGGGAGCTGTTTTTT. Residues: CSIPDRASGELFF.

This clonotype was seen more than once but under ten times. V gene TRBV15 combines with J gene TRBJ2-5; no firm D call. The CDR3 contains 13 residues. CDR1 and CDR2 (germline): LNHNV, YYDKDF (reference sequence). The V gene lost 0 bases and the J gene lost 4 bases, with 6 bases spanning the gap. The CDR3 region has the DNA TGTGCCACCAGCAGAGATGTGCTAGAGACCCAGTACTTC. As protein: CATSRDVLETQYF.

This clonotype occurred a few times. CDR3 bases: TGTGCCACCAGCAGAAATTATGGGGTCGACGAGCAGTACTTC. Translating it yields CATSRNYGVDEQYF. V usage is TRBV15 and J usage is TRBJ2-7; D uncertain. Germline CDR1 and CDR2: LNHNV and YYDKDF (reference sequence). The CDR3 totals 14 residues. V was pared by 2 bases and J by 5 bases, with 13 bases between.

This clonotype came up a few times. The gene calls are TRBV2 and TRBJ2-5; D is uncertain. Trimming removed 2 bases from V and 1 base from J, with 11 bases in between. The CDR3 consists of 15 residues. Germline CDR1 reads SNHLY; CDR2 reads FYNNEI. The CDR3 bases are TGTGCCAGCAGTGAACTGGTAGAACTCCAAGAGACCCAGTACTTC. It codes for CASSELVELQETQYF.

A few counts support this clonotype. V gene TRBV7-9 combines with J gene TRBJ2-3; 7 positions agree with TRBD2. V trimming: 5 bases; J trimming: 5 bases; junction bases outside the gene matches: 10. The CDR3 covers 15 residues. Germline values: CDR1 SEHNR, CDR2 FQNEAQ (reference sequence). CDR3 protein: CASSPQLARGDTQYF. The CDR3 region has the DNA TGTGCCAGCAGCCCACAACTAGCGCGGGGAGATACGCAGTATTTT.

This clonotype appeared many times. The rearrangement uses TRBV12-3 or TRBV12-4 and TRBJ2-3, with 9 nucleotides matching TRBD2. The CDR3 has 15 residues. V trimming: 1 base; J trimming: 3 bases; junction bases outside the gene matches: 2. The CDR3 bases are TGTGCCAGCAGTTTAGGGGGACTAGCAACAGATACGCAGTATTTT. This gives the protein CASSLGGLATDTQYF.

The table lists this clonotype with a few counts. The CDR3 loop is CATSRGGANFYEQYF. The CDR3 bases are TGTGCCACCAGCAGAGGGGGGGCTAATTTCTACGAGCAGTACTTC. The rearrangement joins TRBV15 to TRBJ2-7; D might be TRBD1 or TRBD2, each matching 6 bases. The ends were cut back, 1 base at V and 3 bases at J, with 13 bases in the middle. This CDR3 has 15 amino acids. Germline assignment: CDR1 LNHNV and CDR2 YYDKDF (reference sequence).

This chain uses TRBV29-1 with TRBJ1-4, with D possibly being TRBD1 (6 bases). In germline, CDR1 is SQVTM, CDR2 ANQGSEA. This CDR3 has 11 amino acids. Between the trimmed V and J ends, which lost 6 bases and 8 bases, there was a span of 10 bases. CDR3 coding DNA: TGCAGCGTCGGGACATCGGAAAAACTGTTTTTT. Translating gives CSVGTSEKLFF.

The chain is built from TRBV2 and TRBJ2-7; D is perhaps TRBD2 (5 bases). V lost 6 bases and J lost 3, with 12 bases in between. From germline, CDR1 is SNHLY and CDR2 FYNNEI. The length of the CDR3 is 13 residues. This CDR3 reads CASSGEGLYEQYF. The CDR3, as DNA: TGTGCCAGCAGCGGGGAAGGGCTCTACGAGCAGTACTTC.

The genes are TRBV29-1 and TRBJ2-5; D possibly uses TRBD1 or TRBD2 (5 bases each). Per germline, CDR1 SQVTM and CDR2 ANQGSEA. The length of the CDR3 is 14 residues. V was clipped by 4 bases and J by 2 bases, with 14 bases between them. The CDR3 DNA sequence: TGCAGCGTTGTGCCCGGGTGGGGGCAAGAGACCCAGTACTTC. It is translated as CSVVPGWGQETQYF. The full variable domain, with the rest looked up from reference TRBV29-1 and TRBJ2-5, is SAVISQKPSRDICQRGTSLTIQCQVDSQVTMMFWYRQQPGQSLTLIATANQGSEATYESGFVIDKFPISRPNLTFSTLTVSNMSPEDSSIYLCSVVPGWGQETQYFGPGTRLLVL.

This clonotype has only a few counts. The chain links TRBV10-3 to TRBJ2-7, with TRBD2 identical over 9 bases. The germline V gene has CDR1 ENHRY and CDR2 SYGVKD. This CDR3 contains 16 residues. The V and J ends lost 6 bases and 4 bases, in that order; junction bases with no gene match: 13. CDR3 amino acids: CAISRVELAGSYEQYF. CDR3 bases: TGTGCCATCAGCCGAGTGGAGCTAGCGGGGTCTTACGAGCAGTACTTC.

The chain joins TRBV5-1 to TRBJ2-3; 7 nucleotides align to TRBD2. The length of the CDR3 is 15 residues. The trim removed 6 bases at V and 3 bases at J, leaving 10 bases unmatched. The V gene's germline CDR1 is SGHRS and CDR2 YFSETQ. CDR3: CASTHPGLTTDTQYF. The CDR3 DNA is TGCGCCAGCACACACCCGGGACTAACAACAGATACGCAGTATTTT.

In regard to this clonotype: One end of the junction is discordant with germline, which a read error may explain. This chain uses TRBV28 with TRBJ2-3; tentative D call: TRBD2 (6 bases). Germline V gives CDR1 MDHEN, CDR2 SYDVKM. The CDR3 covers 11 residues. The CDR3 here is CASGDSGLVKF. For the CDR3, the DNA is TGTGCCAGCGGGGACTCGGGACTCGTAAAGTTT.

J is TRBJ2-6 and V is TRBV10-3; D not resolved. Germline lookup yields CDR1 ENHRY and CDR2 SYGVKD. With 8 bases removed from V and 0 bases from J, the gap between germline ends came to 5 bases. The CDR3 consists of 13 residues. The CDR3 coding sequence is TGTGCCATCCTACCCTCTGGGGCCAACGTCCTGACTTTC. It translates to CAILPSGANVLTF.

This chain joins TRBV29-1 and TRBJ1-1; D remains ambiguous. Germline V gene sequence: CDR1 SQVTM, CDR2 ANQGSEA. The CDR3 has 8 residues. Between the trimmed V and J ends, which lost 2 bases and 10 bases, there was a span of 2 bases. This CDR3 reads CSVEPAFF. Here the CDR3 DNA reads TGCAGCGTTGAACCAGCTTTCTTT. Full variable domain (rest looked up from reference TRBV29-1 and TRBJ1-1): SAVISQKPSRDICQRGTSLTIQCQVDSQVTMMFWYRQQPGQSLTLIATANQGSEATYESGFVIDKFPISRPNLTFSTLTVSNMSPEDSSIYLCSVEPAFFGQGTRLTVV.

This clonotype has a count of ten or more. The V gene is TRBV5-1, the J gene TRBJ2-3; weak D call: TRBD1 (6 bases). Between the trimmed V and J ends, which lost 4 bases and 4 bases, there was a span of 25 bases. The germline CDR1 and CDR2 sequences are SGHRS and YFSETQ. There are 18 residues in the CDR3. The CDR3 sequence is CASSPRPPITGSADTQYF. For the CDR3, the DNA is TGCGCCAGCAGCCCTCGCCCACCGATAACAGGGAGCGCAGATACGCAGTATTTT.

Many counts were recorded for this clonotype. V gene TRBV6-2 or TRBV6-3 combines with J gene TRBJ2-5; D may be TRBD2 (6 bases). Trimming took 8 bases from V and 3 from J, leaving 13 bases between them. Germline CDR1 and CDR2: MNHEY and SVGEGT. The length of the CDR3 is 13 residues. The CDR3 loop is CASRDLSEETQYF. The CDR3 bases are TGTGCCAGCCGGGACTTGTCCGAAGAGACCCAGTACTTC.